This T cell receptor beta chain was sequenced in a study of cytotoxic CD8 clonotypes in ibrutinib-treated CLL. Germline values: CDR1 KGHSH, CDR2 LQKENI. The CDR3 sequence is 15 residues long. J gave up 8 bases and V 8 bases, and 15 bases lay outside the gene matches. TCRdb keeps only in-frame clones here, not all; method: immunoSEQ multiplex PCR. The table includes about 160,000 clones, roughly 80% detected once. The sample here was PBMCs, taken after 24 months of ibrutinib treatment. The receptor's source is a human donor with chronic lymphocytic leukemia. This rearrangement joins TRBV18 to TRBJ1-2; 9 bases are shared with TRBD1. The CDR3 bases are TGTGCCAGCCGCATAGGAACAGGGGGCGCCGAAGGCTACACCTTC. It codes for CASRIGTGGAEGYTF.